The present T cell receptor beta chain was sequenced within a study of blood T cell repertoires in COVID-19. Study background: There were acute and convalescent COVID-19 samples, and they came from the United States, Italy and Spain.

This CDR3 comprises 15 residues. The junction had 8 bases not matched to a gene; V was cut back by 3 bases and J by 7 bases. In germline, CDR1 is SGDLS, CDR2 YYNGEE. In the original workflow: Amplification from reference gene primers served as the basis for estimated nucleated cell counts. The repertoire was sequenced with immunoSEQ multiplex PCR; TCRdb's copy has only in-frame clones and lacks some. The V and J calls and clone size are taken from that table; D and trimming were inferred from the DNA. The sample lists fewer than 80,000 clones; about four fifths were seen once. This TCR was recovered from a middle-aged man with COVID-19, enrolled during active disease. Sequenced sample: peripheral blood. The V gene is TRBV9, the J gene TRBJ2-1; TRBD2 matches at 9 bases. The CDR3 loop reads CASSASGGHSNEQFF. Written as DNA, the CDR3 is TGTGCCAGCAGCGCCAGCGGGGGGCACTCAAATGAGCAGTTCTTC.